Listed here are 4 T cell receptor beta chains from one sample, sequenced in a study of CXCR3-negative and CXCR3-positive naive CD8 T cells. Findings and limits, study-wide: When CXCR3-positive naive cells were set against CXCR3-negative naive cells, the former had more hydrophobic TRB CDR3s.

No antigen is known for these receptors. Preparation of TRB cDNA libraries relied on 5' RACE carrying UMI labels. Following a re-call of the 5' RACE reads, TCRdb has one entry per CDR3 protein and lacks DNA. In total, the table holds about 89,000 distinct CDR3 sequences. Sequenced: naive CXCR3+ CD8+ T cells from blood. The sample's subset: CD45RO-CCR7+CD27+CD95- naive CD8+ T cells expressing CXCR3 (TNR3+). These receptors were collected from a human donor in good health. Some clones in this sample may be carry-over from other donors' samples.

The chain carries TRBV4-3 and TRBJ2-5; TCRdb selects TRBD1, and the lack of DNA leaves this call unchecked. Germline CDR1 and CDR2: LGHNA and YSLEER. The CDR3 runs 15 residues. The CDR3 loop reads CAGSRHRGWVETQYF.

The rearrangement joins TRBV20-1 to TRBJ1-5. There are 12 residues in the CDR3. The V gene's germline CDR1 is DFQATT and CDR2 SNEGSKA (reference sequence). The chain's CDR3 is CSGAGGNQPQHF.

The chain recombines TRBV20-1 with TRBJ2-7; TCRdb lists TRBD1, though no DNA is available to test this call. Germline V gives CDR1 DFQATT, CDR2 SNEGSKA (reference sequence). This CDR3 spans 14 amino acids. CDR3 region: CSALTGASGYEQYF.

The V gene is TRBV27, the J gene TRBJ2-2; the TCRdb call, TRBD1, lacks DNA for checking. Germline V gene sequence: CDR1 MNHEY, CDR2 SMNVEV (reference sequence). The CDR3 is 17 amino acids. The CDR3 spells CASMSRRGNLNTGELFF.